This TCR beta chain comes out of a study of Graves' ophthalmopathy and Graves' hyperthyroidism. Whole-study findings and limits: The 13-signature model separated ophthalmopathy from stable hyperthyroidism at approximately 91% sensitivity and roughly 80% specificity. Ophthalmopathy progression cases were predicted by the model with 70.59% sensitivity and more than 72% specificity.

If patients had other autoimmune diseases, uncontrolled infections, pregnancy or lactation, they were excluded. The authors amplified TCR beta CDR3 regions from RNA transcripts. The authors performed first-round RT-PCR with HTBI primers and then a second-round multiplex PCR. TCRdb reprocessed the multiplex PCR reads via MiXCR and lists one record per CDR3 protein. The sample lists 650,000 to 900,000 distinct CDR3 sequences; roughly 40% were seen once. With respect to this clonotype: Its cognate antigen is unknown.

The sample comprised peripheral blood. This receptor was taken from an adult man with Graves' ophthalmopathy.

CDR3 amino acids: CSVDLAGEDTQYF. The CDR3 DNA follows: TGCAGCGTTGATTTAGCGGGAGAAGATACGCAGTATTTT. The chain is built from TRBV29-1 and TRBJ2-3; TRBD2 aligns across 9 bases. The CDR3 runs to 13 residues. J lost 5 bases, V lost 3 bases, and 3 bases had no gene match. CDR1 and CDR2 (germline): SQVTM, ANQGSEA.